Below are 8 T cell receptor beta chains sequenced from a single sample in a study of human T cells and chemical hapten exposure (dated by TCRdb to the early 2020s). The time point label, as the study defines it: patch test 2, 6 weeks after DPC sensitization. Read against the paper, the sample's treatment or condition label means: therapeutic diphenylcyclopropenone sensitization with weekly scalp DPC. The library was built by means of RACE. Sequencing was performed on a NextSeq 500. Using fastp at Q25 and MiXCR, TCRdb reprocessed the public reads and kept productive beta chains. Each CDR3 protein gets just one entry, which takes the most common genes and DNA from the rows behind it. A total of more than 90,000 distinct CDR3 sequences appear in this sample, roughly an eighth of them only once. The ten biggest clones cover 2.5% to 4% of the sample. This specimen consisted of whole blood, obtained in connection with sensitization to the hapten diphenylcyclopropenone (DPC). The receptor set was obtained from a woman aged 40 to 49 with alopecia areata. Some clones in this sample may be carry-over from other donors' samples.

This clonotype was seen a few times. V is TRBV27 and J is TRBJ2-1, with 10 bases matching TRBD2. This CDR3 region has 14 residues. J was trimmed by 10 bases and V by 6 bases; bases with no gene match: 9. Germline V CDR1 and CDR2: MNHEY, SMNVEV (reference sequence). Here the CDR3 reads CASSLGLALGEQFF. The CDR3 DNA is TGTGCCAGCAGCCTGGGACTAGCGTTAGGAGAGCAGTTCTTC.

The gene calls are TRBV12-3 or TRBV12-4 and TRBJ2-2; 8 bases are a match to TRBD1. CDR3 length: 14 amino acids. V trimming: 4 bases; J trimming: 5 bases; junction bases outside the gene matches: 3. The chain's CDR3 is CASSYQGATGELFF. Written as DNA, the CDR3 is TGTGCCAGCAGTTATCAGGGGGCAACCGGGGAGCTGTTTTTT.

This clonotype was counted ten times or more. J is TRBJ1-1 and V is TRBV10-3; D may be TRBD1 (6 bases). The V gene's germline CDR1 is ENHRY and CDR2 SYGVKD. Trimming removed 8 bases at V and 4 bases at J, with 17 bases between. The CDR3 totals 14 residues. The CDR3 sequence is CAIQERDIGTEAFF. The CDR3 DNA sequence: TGTGCCATCCAAGAACGGGACATCGGCACTGAAGCTTTCTTT.

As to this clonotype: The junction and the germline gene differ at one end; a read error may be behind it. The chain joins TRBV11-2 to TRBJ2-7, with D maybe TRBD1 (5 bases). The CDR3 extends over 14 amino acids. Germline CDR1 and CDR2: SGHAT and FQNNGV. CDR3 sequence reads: CASSLRASLAQQNF. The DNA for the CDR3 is TGTGCCAGCAGCCTCAGGGCTAGTTTGGCGCAGCAGAACTTC. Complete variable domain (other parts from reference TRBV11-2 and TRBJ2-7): EAGVAQSPRYKIIEKRQSVAFWCNPISGHATLYWYQQILGQGPKLLIQFQNNGVVDDSQLPKDRFSAERLKGVDSTLKIQPAKLEDSAVYLCASSLRASLAQQNFGPGTRLTVT.

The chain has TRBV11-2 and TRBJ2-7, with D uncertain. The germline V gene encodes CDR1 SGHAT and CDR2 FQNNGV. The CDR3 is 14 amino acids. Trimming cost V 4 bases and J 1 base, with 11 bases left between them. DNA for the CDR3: TGTGCCAGCAGCTCTACAACGCCATCCTACGAGCAGTACTTC. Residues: CASSSTTPSYEQYF.

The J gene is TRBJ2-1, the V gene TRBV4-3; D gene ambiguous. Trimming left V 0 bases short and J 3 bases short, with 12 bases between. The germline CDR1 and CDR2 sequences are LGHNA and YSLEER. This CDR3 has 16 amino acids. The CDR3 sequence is CASSQEYEVYYNEQFF. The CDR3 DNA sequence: TGCGCCAGCAGCCAAGAATACGAGGTCTACTACAATGAGCAGTTCTTC.

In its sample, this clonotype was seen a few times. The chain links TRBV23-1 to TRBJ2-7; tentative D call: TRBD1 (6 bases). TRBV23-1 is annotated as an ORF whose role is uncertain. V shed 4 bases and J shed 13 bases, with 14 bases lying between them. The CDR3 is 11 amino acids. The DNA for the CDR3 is TGCGCCAGCAGTCTAGGACAGACAGAATACTTC. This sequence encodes CASSLGQTEYF.

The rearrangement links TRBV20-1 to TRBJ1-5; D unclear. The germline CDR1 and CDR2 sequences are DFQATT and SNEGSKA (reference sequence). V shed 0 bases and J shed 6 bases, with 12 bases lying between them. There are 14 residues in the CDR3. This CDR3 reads CSARDWTGGQPQHF. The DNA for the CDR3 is TGCAGTGCTAGAGATTGGACGGGAGGTCAGCCCCAGCATTTT.